One and the same sample provided the 2 T cell receptor beta chains below, sequenced in a study of regulatory T cells in long-lasting Graves disease. Described time point: persistent/refractory GD, antithyroid drugs over 5 years with positive TRAb. Making the TCR library involved RNA that had been extracted from PBMCs. According to the study, TCR beta libraries were built with iRepertoire HTBI primers and CDR3-region Arm-PCR. TCRdb redid the calling of the multiplex PCR reads with MiXCR, one entry per CDR3 protein. The sample has hundreds of thousands of distinct CDR3 sequences, under 25% seen once. Source: peripheral blood mononuclear cells (PBMCs), taken when the disease was refractory, from a patient treated with antithyroid drugs. The receptor set was obtained from a female donor with Graves disease.

This clonotype was seen a few times. This chain links TRBV20-1 with TRBJ1-1; D is possibly TRBD1 (5 bases). The CDR3 is 15 residues long. V was cut by 5 bases and J by 0 bases, with 16 bases left in between. Germline V gene data show CDR1 as DFQATT and CDR2 as SNEGSKA (reference sequence). The CDR3 region is CSAPRGGAMNTEAFF. The CDR3, as DNA: TGCAGTGCTCCCCGAGGAGGGGCGATGAACACTGAAGCTTTCTTT.

There are a few counts of this clonotype. At one boundary the junction diverges from the germline segment, which might be a read error. The V call is TRBV25-1, the J call TRBJ1-2, with D possibly matching TRBD1 (5 bases). The CDR3 consists of 14 residues. The germline V gene has CDR1 MGHDK and CDR2 SYGVNS. The CDR3 sequence is CASSEYRRNYGYTF. In DNA form, the CDR3 reads TGTGCCAGCAGCGAATACAGGCGAAACTATGGCTACACCTTC.